This TCR beta chain came from a study of T cell responses to AZD1222 COVID-19 vaccine. TCRdb's copy holds only in-frame clones and misses some; the assay was immunoSEQ multiplex PCR. The sample lists around 100,000 clones; 87% were seen once. Study-wide results and limits: AZD1222 recipients seropositive at baseline numbered only 6 or 7. Reports indicate that nearly half of spike-specific TCRs are directed at unmutated variant regions. Spike-specific TCRs gained breadth and depth after people received two AZD1222 doses. Repertoires in all cases were sampled only once the peak T cell response had passed.

This CDR3 is built from 15 residues. J was trimmed by 1 base and V by 3 bases; bases with no gene match: 2. Germline V gives CDR1 SQVTM, CDR2 ANQGSEA. To note about this clone: What it binds is not known.

The rearrangement joins TRBV29-1 to TRBJ2-3; 12 positions agree with TRBD2. The sample consisted of peripheral blood, taken on day 0 of AZD1222 vaccination. This clonotype was sampled from an adult in good health. The chain's CDR3 is CSVEGTSGRTDTQYF. CDR3 bases: TGCAGCGTTGAGGGGACTAGCGGGCGCACAGATACGCAGTATTTT.